This entry features one T cell receptor (beta chain) sequence. These data come from a study of blood T cell repertoires in COVID-19. Across the whole study: Acute and convalescent COVID-19 specimens originated in the United States, Italy and Spain. PBMCs, B-cell-depleted T cells, or T cells were the source of the cDNA or gDNA that made up the material.

Original methodology: Cell counts per sample came from amplifying reference gene primers. Profiling relied on immunoSEQ multiplex PCR, and the TCRdb table lists in-frame clones only, not all of them. V, J and clone size are taken as reported in that table, and D and trimming were inferred from the DNA itself. The sample carries 30,000 to 35,000 clones, 90% recorded once. The CDR3 is 15 amino acids. The V gene's germline CDR1 is SGHNT and CDR2 YYREEE (reference sequence). Trimming left V 4 bases short and J 0 bases short, with 13 bases between. The TCR comes from an elderly man with acute or convalescent COVID-19. The chain combines TRBV5-4 with TRBJ1-2, with D tentatively TRBD1 (6 bases). Sequencing was done on a sample of peripheral blood. The DNA for the CDR3 is TGTGCCAGCAGCCAAATAACAGGGTCTAACTATGGCTACACCTTC. Amino acid sequence: CASSQITGSNYGYTF.